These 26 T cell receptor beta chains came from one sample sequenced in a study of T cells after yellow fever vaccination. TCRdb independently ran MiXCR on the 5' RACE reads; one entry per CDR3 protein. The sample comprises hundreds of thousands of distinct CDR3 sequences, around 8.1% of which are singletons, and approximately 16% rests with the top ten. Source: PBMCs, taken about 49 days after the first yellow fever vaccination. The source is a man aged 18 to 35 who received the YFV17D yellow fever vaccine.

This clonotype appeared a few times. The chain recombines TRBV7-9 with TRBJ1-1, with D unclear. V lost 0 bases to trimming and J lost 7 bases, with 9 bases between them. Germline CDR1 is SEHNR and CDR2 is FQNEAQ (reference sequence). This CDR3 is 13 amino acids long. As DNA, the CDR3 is TGTGCCAGCAGCTTAGCTCGGCAGATTGAAGCTTTCTTT. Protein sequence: CASSLARQIEAFF.

CDR3 in DNA: TGTGCCACCGACTTGACACGGGGCCGCGTCCCAATTCTGAACACCTTC. This gives the protein CATDLTRGRVPILNTF. This rearrangement joins TRBV24-1 to TRBJ1-2; D is perhaps TRBD1 (5 bases). The CDR3 length is 16 residues. The V and J ends lost 9 bases and 12 bases respectively, with 31 bases between them. CDR1 and CDR2 (germline): KGHDR, SFDVKD.

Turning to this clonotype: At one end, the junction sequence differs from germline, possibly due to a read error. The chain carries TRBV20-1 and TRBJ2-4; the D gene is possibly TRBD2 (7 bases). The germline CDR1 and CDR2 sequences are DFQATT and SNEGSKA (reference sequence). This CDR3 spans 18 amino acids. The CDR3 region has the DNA TGCAGTGCTAGAGATGGGGGGGGGCTTAGTTTAGCCAAAAACTTTCAGTACTTC. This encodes CSARDGGGLSLAKNFQYF.

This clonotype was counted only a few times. Here the CDR3 reads CSARDPYEQYF. The CDR3 region has the DNA TGCAGTGCTAGAGATCCCTACGAGCAGTACTTC. The chain employs TRBV20-1 and TRBJ2-7; D remains unclear. Germline V gene lookup returns CDR1 DFQATT and CDR2 SNEGSKA (reference sequence). Trimming left V 0 bases short and J 2 bases short, with 2 bases between. This CDR3 spans 11 amino acids.

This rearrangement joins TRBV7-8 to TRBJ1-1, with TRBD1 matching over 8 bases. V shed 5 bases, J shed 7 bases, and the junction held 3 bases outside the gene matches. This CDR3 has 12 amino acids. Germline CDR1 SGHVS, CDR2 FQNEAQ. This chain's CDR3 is CASSTGQVEAFF. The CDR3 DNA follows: TGTGCCAGCAGCACGGGACAGGTTGAAGCTTTCTTT.

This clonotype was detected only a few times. The CDR3: CASSQFDSPTGELFF. Here the CDR3 DNA reads TGCGCCAGCAGCCAATTTGACAGCCCCACCGGGGAGCTGTTTTTT. The chain recombines TRBV4-1 with TRBJ2-2, with D possibly matching TRBD1 (5 bases). The V end was cut by 2 bases, the J end by 4 bases, with 11 bases between. Germline lookup yields CDR1 MGHRA and CDR2 YSYEKL. There are 15 residues in the CDR3.

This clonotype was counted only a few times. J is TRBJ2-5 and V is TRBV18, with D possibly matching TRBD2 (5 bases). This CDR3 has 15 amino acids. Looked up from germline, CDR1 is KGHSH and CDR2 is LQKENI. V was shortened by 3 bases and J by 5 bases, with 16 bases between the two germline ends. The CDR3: CASSPPGLSGETQYF. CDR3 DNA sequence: TGTGCCAGCTCACCCCCCGGTCTCTCGGGGGAGACCCAGTACTTC.

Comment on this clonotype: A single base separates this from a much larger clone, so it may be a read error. The CDR3, as DNA: TGTGCCAGCAGCTTACAGCTAGCGAGGTACAATGAGCAGTTCTTC. This sequence encodes CASSLQLARYNEQFF. The V gene is TRBV7-8, the J gene TRBJ2-1; the D gene is possibly TRBD2 (6 bases). V lost 2 bases and J 4 bases, leaving 12 bases between the germline ends. Germline V CDR1 and CDR2: SGHVS, FQNEAQ. The CDR3 extends over 15 amino acids.

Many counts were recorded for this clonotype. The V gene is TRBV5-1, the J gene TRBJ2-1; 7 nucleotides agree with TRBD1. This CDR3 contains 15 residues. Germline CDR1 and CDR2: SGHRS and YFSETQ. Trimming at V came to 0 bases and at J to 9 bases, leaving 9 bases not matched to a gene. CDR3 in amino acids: CASSLAEGAWGEQFF. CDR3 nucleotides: TGCGCCAGCAGCTTGGCCGAGGGGGCGTGGGGTGAGCAGTTCTTC.

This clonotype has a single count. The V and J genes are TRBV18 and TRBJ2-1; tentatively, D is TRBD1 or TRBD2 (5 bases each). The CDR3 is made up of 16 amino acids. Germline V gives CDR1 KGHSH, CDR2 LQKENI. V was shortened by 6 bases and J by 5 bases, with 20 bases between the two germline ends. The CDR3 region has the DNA TGTGCCAGCTCCAATACTTGGGGACGGCCACACAATGAGCAGTTCTTC. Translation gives CASSNTWGRPHNEQFF.

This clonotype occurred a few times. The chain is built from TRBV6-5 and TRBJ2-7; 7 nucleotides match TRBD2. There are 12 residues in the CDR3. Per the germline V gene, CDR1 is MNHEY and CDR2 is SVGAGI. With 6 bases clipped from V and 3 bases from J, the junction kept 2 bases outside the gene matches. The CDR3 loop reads CASRRGNYEQYF. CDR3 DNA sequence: TGTGCCAGCAGGCGGGGGAACTACGAGCAGTACTTC.

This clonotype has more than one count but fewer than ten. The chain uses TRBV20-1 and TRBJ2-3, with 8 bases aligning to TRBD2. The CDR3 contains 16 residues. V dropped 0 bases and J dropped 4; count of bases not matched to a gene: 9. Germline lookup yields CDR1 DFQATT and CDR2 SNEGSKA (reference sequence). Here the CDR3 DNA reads TGCAGTGCTAGAGATGAGACGGGGGGGCCAGCAGATACGCAGTATTTT. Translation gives CSARDETGGPADTQYF.

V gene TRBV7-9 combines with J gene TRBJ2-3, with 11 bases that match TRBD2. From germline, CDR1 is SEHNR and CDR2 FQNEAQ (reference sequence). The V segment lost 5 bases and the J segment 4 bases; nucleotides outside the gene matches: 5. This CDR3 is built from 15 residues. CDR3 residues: CASSPLAGAADTQYF. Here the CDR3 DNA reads TGTGCCAGCAGCCCACTAGCGGGAGCGGCAGATACGCAGTATTTT.

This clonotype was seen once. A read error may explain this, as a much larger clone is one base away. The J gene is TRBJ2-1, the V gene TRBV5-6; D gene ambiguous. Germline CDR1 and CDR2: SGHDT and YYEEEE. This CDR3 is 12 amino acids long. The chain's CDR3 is CASSLALGEQIF. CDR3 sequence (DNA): TGTGCCAGCAGCTTGGCTTTGGGTGAGCAGATCTTC.

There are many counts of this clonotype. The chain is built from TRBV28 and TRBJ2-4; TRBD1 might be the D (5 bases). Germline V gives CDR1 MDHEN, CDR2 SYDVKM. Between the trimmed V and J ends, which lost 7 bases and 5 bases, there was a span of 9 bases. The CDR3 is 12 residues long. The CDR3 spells CASKTQENIQYF. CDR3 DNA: TGTGCCAGCAAGACACAGGAAAACATTCAGTACTTC.

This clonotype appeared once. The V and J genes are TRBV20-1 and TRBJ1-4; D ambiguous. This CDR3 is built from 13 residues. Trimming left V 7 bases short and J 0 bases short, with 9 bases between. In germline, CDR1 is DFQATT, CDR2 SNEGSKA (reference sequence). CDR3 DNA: TGCAGTGTGTACGGGGCAACTAATGAAAAACTGTTTTTT. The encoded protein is CSVYGATNEKLFF.

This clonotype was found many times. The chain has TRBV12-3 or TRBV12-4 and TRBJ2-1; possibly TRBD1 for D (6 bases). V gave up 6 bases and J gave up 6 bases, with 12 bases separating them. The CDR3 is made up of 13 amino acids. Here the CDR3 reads CASSPGTINEQFF. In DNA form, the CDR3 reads TGTGCCAGCAGCCCTGGGACAATCAATGAGCAGTTCTTC.

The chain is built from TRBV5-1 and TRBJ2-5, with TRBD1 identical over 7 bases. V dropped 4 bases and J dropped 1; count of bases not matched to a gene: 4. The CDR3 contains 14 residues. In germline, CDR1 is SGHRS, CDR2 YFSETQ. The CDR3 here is CASSIQGLQETQYF. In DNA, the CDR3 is TGCGCCAGCAGCATACAGGGGCTCCAAGAGACCCAGTACTTC.

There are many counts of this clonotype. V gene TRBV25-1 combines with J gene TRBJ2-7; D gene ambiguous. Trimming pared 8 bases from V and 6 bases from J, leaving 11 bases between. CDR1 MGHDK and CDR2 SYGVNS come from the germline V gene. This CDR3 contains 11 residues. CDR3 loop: CASGMDREQYF. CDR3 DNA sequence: TGTGCCAGCGGAATGGATCGCGAGCAGTACTTC.

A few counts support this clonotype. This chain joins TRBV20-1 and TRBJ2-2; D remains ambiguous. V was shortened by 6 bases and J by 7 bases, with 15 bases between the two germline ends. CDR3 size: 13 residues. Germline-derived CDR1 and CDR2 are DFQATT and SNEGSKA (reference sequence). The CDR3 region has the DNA TGCAGTGCCCCTTCCCTCGGAAACGGGGAGCTGTTTTTT. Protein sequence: CSAPSLGNGELFF.

This chain's CDR3 is CASTYGGGSYNEQFF. The CDR3 nucleotides read TGTGCCAGCACCTATGGGGGGGGGAGCTACAATGAGCAGTTCTTC. The chain carries TRBV6-1 and TRBJ2-1; 7 bases match TRBD2. J lost 3 bases, V lost 7 bases, and 9 bases had no gene match. This CDR3 spans 15 amino acids. Germline V gives CDR1 MNHNS, CDR2 SASEGT.

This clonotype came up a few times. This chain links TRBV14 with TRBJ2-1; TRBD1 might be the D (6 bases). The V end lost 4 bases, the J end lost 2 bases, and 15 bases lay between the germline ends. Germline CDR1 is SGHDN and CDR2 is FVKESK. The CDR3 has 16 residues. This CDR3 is CASSRLTGTTYNEQFF. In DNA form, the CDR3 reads TGTGCCAGCAGCCGGCTCACCGGGACAACCTACAATGAGCAGTTCTTC.

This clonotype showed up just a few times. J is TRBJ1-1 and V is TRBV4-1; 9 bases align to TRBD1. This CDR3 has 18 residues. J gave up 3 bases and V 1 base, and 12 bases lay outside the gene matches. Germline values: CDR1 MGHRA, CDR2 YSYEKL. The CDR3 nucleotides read TGCGCCAGCAGCCAAGTCACCCCCGGGACAGGGACGGACACTGAAGCTTTCTTT. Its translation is CASSQVTPGTGTDTEAFF.

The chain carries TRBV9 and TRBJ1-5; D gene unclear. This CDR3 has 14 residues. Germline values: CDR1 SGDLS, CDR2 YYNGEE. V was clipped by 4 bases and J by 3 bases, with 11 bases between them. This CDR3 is CASSTGPDNQPQHF. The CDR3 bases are TGTGCCAGCAGCACCGGACCAGACAATCAGCCCCAGCATTTT.

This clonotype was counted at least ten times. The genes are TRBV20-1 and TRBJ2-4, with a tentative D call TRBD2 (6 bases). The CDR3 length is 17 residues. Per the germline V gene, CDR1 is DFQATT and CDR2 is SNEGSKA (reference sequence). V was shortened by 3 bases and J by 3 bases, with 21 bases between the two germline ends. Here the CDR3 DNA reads TGCAGTGCTAGGGCCCCCCCGGGGGTGGCCTACAAAAACATTCAGTACTTC. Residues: CSARAPPGVAYKNIQYF.

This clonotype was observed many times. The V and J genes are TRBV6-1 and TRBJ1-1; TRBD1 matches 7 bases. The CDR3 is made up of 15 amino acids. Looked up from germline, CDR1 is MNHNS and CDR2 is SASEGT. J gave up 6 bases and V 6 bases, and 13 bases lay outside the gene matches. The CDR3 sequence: CASRGGLQGRAEAFF. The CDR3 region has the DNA TGTGCCAGCAGAGGAGGGCTACAGGGGAGAGCTGAAGCTTTCTTT.